This entry lists 10 T cell receptor beta chains sequenced from one sample in a study of vaccination and CD4 T cells after COVID-19. The treatment here: approximately nine-day PBMC culture with coronavirus spike peptide pools or control peptides (ViraFEST assay). The antigens of these receptors remain unknown. Once obtained from cultured CD4+ T cells, the DNA was sequenced using the Oncomine TCR Beta short-read assay. TCRdb independently ran MiXCR on the PCR reads; one entry per CDR3 protein. Counted here are about 7,300 distinct CDR3 sequences, about 47% occurring once; the ten biggest clones make up approximately 35%. The source material was CD4+ T cells from blood, cultured in vitro. These TCRs come from a human donor who had recovered from COVID-19.

This clonotype turned up a few times. The rearrangement joins TRBV19 to TRBJ1-1; maybe TRBD1 (5 bases). Trimming removed 0 bases at V and 4 bases at J, with 24 bases between. Germline V lookup: CDR1 LNHDA, CDR2 SQIVND (reference sequence). CDR3 length: 19 residues. Written as DNA, the CDR3 is TGTGCCAGTAGTATAGATCAGAGGAAGGGGACGGTAAGTGGCACTGAAGCTTTCTTT. Protein: CASSIDQRKGTVSGTEAFF.

The chain employs TRBV5-1 and TRBJ1-1; D unclear. From germline, CDR1 is SGHRS and CDR2 YFSETQ. CDR3 size: 14 residues. V was pared by 4 bases and J by 1 base, with 11 bases between. CDR3 sequence: CASSRVRANTEAFF. The CDR3 nucleotides read TGCGCCAGCAGCCGGGTAAGGGCGAACACTGAAGCTTTCTTT. The full variable domain, its missing parts supplied by reference TRBV5-1 and TRBJ1-1, is KAGVTQTPRYLIKTRGQQVTLSCSPISGHRSVSWYQQTPGQGLQFLFEYFSETQRNKGNFPGRFSGRQFSNSRSEMNVSTLELGDSALYLCASSRVRANTEAFFGQGTRLTVV.

The rearrangement uses TRBV20-1 and TRBJ1-2; D is ambiguous. Trimming removed 1 base at V and 4 bases at J, with 19 bases between. This CDR3 contains 16 residues. In germline, CDR1 is DFQATT, CDR2 SNEGSKA (reference sequence). CDR3 residues: CSARAPSAETIYGYTF. The CDR3, as DNA: TGCAGTGCTAGAGCCCCGTCGGCCGAAACCATCTATGGCTACACCTTC.

The V and J genes are TRBV20-1 and TRBJ2-7; D is perhaps TRBD2 (5 bases). Germline V gene sequence: CDR1 DFQATT, CDR2 SNEGSKA (reference sequence). The CDR3 has 14 amino acids. V lost 1 base and J lost 4, with 14 bases in between. The CDR3 loop reads CSARVQRGLYEQYF. The CDR3 bases are TGCAGTGCTAGAGTACAGAGAGGGTTGTACGAGCAGTACTTC.

This rearrangement joins TRBV11-3 to TRBJ1-4, with 7 bases fitting TRBD1. CDR1 and CDR2 from the germline V gene are SGHNT and YENEEA. Unmatched junction bases numbered 7, after V lost 5 bases and J lost 4 bases. The length of the CDR3 is 15 residues. The CDR3 DNA is TGTGCCAGCAGCGCCGCCGGGACAGTTAATGAAAAACTGTTTTTT. Translated: CASSAAGTVNEKLFF.

The J gene is TRBJ1-1, the V gene TRBV27; D unresolved. Germline-derived CDR1 and CDR2 are MNHEY and SMNVEV (reference sequence). Trimming pared 4 bases from V and 4 bases from J, leaving 13 bases between. The CDR3 covers 14 residues. CDR3 in amino acids: CASSSTGPITEAFF. The CDR3 nucleotides read TGTGCCAGCAGTTCGACCGGGCCCATCACTGAAGCTTTCTTT.

The V call is TRBV6-2 or TRBV6-3, the J call TRBJ1-2; D possibly corresponds to TRBD1 (5 bases). Germline values: CDR1 MNHEY, CDR2 SVGEGT. CDR3 size: 15 residues. The V gene lost 8 bases and the J gene lost 11 bases, with 27 bases spanning the gap. The chain's CDR3 is CASHTSRQYGSHYTF. CDR3 sequence (DNA): TGTGCCAGCCATACAAGCAGACAGTACGGATCCCATTACACCTTC.

V is TRBV2 and J is TRBJ2-2, with TRBD1 matching 8 bases. The CDR3 sequence is 17 residues long. Per germline, CDR1 SNHLY and CDR2 FYNNEI. V trimming: 0 bases; J trimming: 3 bases; junction bases outside the gene matches: 6. CDR3 nucleotides: TGTGCCAGCAGTGAAGCGCCCCCAGGGGGCGACACCGGGGAGCTGTTTTTT. Translating it yields CASSEAPPGGDTGELFF.

This clonotype was seen a few times. The rearrangement joins TRBV20-1 to TRBJ1-1, with D possibly matching TRBD1 (5 bases). The ends were cut back, 0 bases at V and 6 bases at J, with 8 bases in the middle. Germline V gene sequence: CDR1 DFQATT, CDR2 SNEGSKA (reference sequence). This CDR3 has 12 amino acids. The CDR3 DNA reads TGCAGTGCTAGAGAGGTGGGGCCTGAAGCTTTCTTT. Translation gives CSAREVGPEAFF.

This chain links TRBV12-3 or TRBV12-4 with TRBJ1-1, with D unresolved. This CDR3 has 14 residues. The V and J ends lost 5 bases and 1 base respectively, with 11 bases between them. The CDR3 DNA is TGTGCCAGCAGTCGAGGGCTTAAGAACACTGAAGCTTTCTTT. This sequence encodes CASSRGLKNTEAFF.